The source of this TCR beta chain is a study of shared T cell receptors in the human thymus. Sequencing was performed with immunoSEQ multiplex PCR; in TCRdb, only in-frame clones are kept and a portion is missing. The sample carries 650,000 to 950,000 clones, 70% to 90% recorded once. Between the trimmed V and J ends, which lost 1 base and 8 bases, there was a span of 15 bases. Germline V gene sequence: CDR1 LNHDA, CDR2 SQIVND (reference sequence). This CDR3 comprises 15 residues. In addition, the sample was reused for a study of human thymus T cells.

The receptor was isolated from a girl in the first two years of life with a congenital heart defect. The V gene is TRBV19, the J gene TRBJ2-1; a possible D gene is TRBD2 (7 bases). The sample was thymocytes. The CDR3 DNA follows: TGTGCCAGTAGTATAGGGCGGGGGCCAGGGGATGAGCAGTTCTTC. Protein product: CASSIGRGPGDEQFF.